Below, 23 T cell receptor beta chains from the same sample are listed, as sequenced in a study of blood T cell repertoires in COVID-19 (dated by TCRdb to 2020 to 2022). Libraries were prepared through the immunoSEQ multiplex PCR assay. Drawn from immuneACCESS, this table holds only the in-frame rearrangements with V and J called that TCRdb kept. Clones are partly lost; checked studies trace under half to an unresolved V gene and leave the rest unexplained. The sample has some 200,000 clones on record, approximately 80% of them singletons. Of the sample, approximately 11% is held by the ten largest clones. Sequencing was carried out using peripheral blood. The origin of the receptors is a woman between 40 and 55 years old with COVID-19, enrolled during active disease.

The gene calls are TRBV30 and TRBJ1-6; D might be TRBD1 (6 bases). CDR1 GTSNPN and CDR2 SVGIG come from the germline V gene (reference sequence). Trimming removed 3 bases from V and 7 bases from J, with 10 bases in between. The CDR3 has 13 amino acids. This chain's CDR3 is CAWSTTGNSPLHF. The DNA for the CDR3 is TGTGCCTGGAGCACTACAGGGAATTCACCCCTCCACTTT.

The chain links TRBV14 to TRBJ2-5; D gene ambiguous. V was clipped by 0 bases and J by 2 bases, with 10 bases between them. The CDR3 totals 15 residues. Per germline, CDR1 SGHDN and CDR2 FVKESK. The CDR3 DNA reads TGTGCCAGCAGCCAAGAATTGGCTTCACAAGAGACCCAGTACTTC. Protein product: CASSQELASQETQYF.

The gene calls are TRBV3-1 (or the pseudogene TRBV3-2) and TRBJ2-2; 8 nucleotides match TRBD2. Germline CDR1 LGHDT, CDR2 YNNKEL (reference sequence). The V and J ends lost 0 bases and 5 bases, in that order; junction bases with no gene match: 8. There are 17 residues in the CDR3. CDR3 region: CASSQDSGGRWTGELFF. The CDR3 DNA follows: TGTGCCAGCAGCCAAGATTCGGGGGGGAGGTGGACCGGGGAGCTGTTTTTT.

The rearrangement uses TRBV28 and TRBJ1-4; 8 bases fit TRBD1. The CDR3 is 14 amino acids. Germline V gives CDR1 MDHEN, CDR2 SYDVKM. The junction had 5 bases not matched to a gene; V was cut back by 7 bases and J by 4 bases. The DNA of the CDR3 is TGTGCCAGCACCCGGACAGGGCATAATGAAAAACTGTTTTTT. It codes for CASTRTGHNEKLFF.

The rearrangement uses TRBV11-2 and TRBJ1-1, with D possibly matching TRBD1 (5 bases). The CDR3 spans 16 residues. Germline V CDR1 and CDR2: SGHAT, FQNNGV. Trimming took 4 bases from V and 4 from J, leaving 19 bases between them. CDR3 residues: CASSSRRGGFGTEAFF. CDR3 sequence (DNA): TGTGCCAGCAGCTCGCGACGGGGGGGATTCGGCACTGAAGCTTTCTTT.

Concerning this clone itself: Sequence at one end of the junction differs from germline and may be a read error. V and J are TRBV14 and TRBJ1-6, with D unresolved. This CDR3 is 15 amino acids long. Germline V gene lookup returns CDR1 SGHDN and CDR2 FVKESK. CDR3 in amino acids: CATSLFAGGNSPLHF. Written as DNA, the CDR3 is TGTGCCACCAGCCTGTTTGCAGGTGGGAATTCACCCCTCCACTTT.

V gene TRBV27 combines with J gene TRBJ2-7, with a tentative D call TRBD2 (6 bases). The CDR3 has 11 residues. V was trimmed by 6 bases and J by 6 bases, leaving 9 bases between them. Looked up from germline, CDR1 is MNHEY and CDR2 is SMNVEV (reference sequence). The CDR3 protein is CASRGGGEQYF. As DNA, the CDR3 is TGTGCCAGCAGGGGGGGTGGCGAGCAGTACTTC.

The chain employs TRBV28 and TRBJ2-3; 7 positions agree with TRBD2. With V trimmed by 2 bases and J by 2 bases, 4 bases remained unmatched. Germline V gene sequence: CDR1 MDHEN, CDR2 SYDVKM. CDR3 length: 15 residues. CDR3: CASSLSGTDTDTQYF. The CDR3 coding sequence is TGTGCCAGCAGTTTAAGCGGGACCGACACAGATACGCAGTATTTT.

The J gene is TRBJ1-1, the V gene TRBV30; perhaps TRBD1 as D (5 bases). V was shortened by 2 bases and J by 3 bases, with 10 bases between the two germline ends. In germline, CDR1 is GTSNPN, CDR2 SVGIG (reference sequence). The CDR3 runs 13 residues. The CDR3 DNA follows: TGTGCCTGGAGTTTTCGGGGGGACACTGAAGCTTTCTTT. Residues: CAWSFRGDTEAFF.

CDR3 sequence reads: CASSYLGLDQPQHF. For the CDR3, the DNA is TGTGCCAGCAGTTACCTGGGACTTGATCAGCCCCAGCATTTT. V is TRBV6-2 or TRBV6-3 and J is TRBJ1-5, with D possibly matching TRBD1 (5 bases). Looked up from germline, CDR1 is MNHEY and CDR2 is SVGEGT. This CDR3 is 14 amino acids long. The V end lost 2 bases, the J end lost 5 bases, and 10 bases lay between the germline ends.

This clone has just one count. The V and J genes are TRBV30 and TRBJ2-1, with D possibly being TRBD2 (5 bases). From germline, CDR1 is GTSNPN and CDR2 SVGIG (reference sequence). V lost 4 bases and J 9 bases, leaving 16 bases between the germline ends. This CDR3 comprises 13 residues. The chain's CDR3 is CAWTRVLASEQFF. CDR3 bases: TGTGCCTGGACCCGCGTTCTAGCATCTGAGCAGTTCTTC.

This clone appeared many times. This chain uses TRBV6-1 with TRBJ1-2; TRBD1 matches at 7 bases. CDR1 is MNHNS and CDR2 is SASEGT in the germline V gene. V shed 3 bases and J 3 bases; nucleotides not matched to a gene: 4. This CDR3 has 14 amino acids. CDR3 loop: CASSDPTGYYGYTF. CDR3 nucleotide sequence: TGTGCCAGCAGTGACCCGACAGGGTACTATGGCTACACCTTC.

This chain uses TRBV5-1 with TRBJ1-1, with 7 bases lining up with TRBD1. The germline V gene has CDR1 SGHRS and CDR2 YFSETQ. V was clipped by 4 bases and J by 5 bases; unmatched bases: 11. This CDR3 contains 15 residues. In DNA, the CDR3 is TGCGCCAGCAGCCCTTCTCGTGAGGGGGCAACTGAAGCTTTCTTT. Translation gives CASSPSREGATEAFF.

This rearrangement joins TRBV12-3 or TRBV12-4 to TRBJ2-7; TRBD2 agrees at 9 bases. CDR3 length: 13 residues. V shed 3 bases and J 7 bases; nucleotides not matched to a gene: 4. The CDR3 is CASSFAGGSEQYF. DNA for the CDR3: TGTGCCAGCAGTTTCGCGGGAGGGAGTGAGCAGTACTTC.

V gene TRBV6-6 combines with J gene TRBJ2-3; no definite D call. Germline values: CDR1 MNHNY, CDR2 SVGAGI (reference sequence). The length of the CDR3 is 11 residues. Trimming pared 5 bases from V and 5 bases from J, leaving 5 bases between. The CDR3 spells CASSRGDTQYF. The CDR3 nucleotides read TGTGCCAGCAGTAGAGGAGATACGCAGTATTTT.

The J gene is TRBJ2-2, the V gene TRBV11-3; 11 nucleotides agree with TRBD1. The CDR3 length is 18 residues. The V segment lost 5 bases and the J segment 5 bases; nucleotides outside the gene matches: 13. The germline gives CDR1 SGHNT, CDR2 YENEEA. The CDR3 DNA reads TGTGCCAGCAGCCACGAGCAAACCGGGACAGGGGGAACCGGGGAGCTGTTTTTT. It yields the protein CASSHEQTGTGGTGELFF. The whole variable domain, remainder taken from reference TRBV11-3 and TRBJ2-2, is EAGVVQSPRYKIIEKKQPVAFWCNPISGHNTLYWYLQNLGQGPELLIRYENEEAVDDSQLPKDRFSAERLKGVDSTLKIQPAELGDSAVYLCASSHEQTGTGGTGELFFGEGSRLTVL.

This chain uses TRBV4-1 with TRBJ1-1, with D maybe TRBD1 (5 bases). CDR1 MGHRA and CDR2 YSYEKL come from the germline V gene. This CDR3 is built from 11 residues. The V end was cut by 4 bases, the J end by 12 bases, with 12 bases between. DNA of the CDR3: TGCGCCAGCAGCCTCGACAGTAGACCTTTCTTT. It encodes CASSLDSRPFF.

The chain links TRBV6-4 to TRBJ2-3; TRBD2 matches 7 bases. V was pared by 3 bases and J by 6 bases, with 9 bases of the junction left unmatched. Looked up from germline, CDR1 is MRHNA and CDR2 is SNTAGT. CDR3 length: 15 amino acids. The CDR3 DNA reads TGTGCCAGCAGTGAGGGGGAGGGGACTTCCGATACGCAGTATTTT. Its translation: CASSEGEGTSDTQYF.

The rearrangement joins TRBV7-3 to TRBJ2-3, with a weak D call TRBD2 (6 bases). Germline CDR1 and CDR2: SGHTA and FQGTGA. There are 15 residues in the CDR3. The V end lost 5 bases, the J end lost 2 bases, and 14 bases lay between the germline ends. CDR3 coding DNA: TGTGCCAGCAGCCCCCAGGGACTTCTCACAGATACGCAGTATTTT. This codes for CASSPQGLLTDTQYF.

The V gene is TRBV7-8, the J gene TRBJ2-1; the D gene is possibly TRBD2 (6 bases). The CDR3 totals 15 residues. Trimming took 3 bases from V and 5 from J, leaving 14 bases between them. The germline V gene encodes CDR1 SGHVS and CDR2 FQNEAQ. The CDR3 sequence: CASSFGPRRDNEQFF. DNA for the CDR3: TGTGCCAGCAGCTTCGGTCCCCGGAGGGACAATGAGCAGTTCTTC.

The gene calls are TRBV9 and TRBJ2-7; D is perhaps TRBD2 (6 bases). The V end lost 0 bases, the J end lost 7 bases, and 14 bases lay between the germline ends. The CDR3 covers 14 residues. Germline lookup yields CDR1 SGDLS and CDR2 YYNGEE. CDR3 in amino acids: CASSVGGGAREQYF. The CDR3 coding sequence is TGTGCCAGCAGCGTAGGAGGCGGGGCCCGGGAGCAGTACTTC.

This chain connects TRBV6-5 to TRBJ1-5; TRBD1 matches 7 bases. Trimming took 4 bases from V and 4 from J; bases not matched to a gene: 7. The length of the CDR3 is 15 residues. CDR1 is MNHEY and CDR2 is SVGAGI in the germline V gene. CDR3 DNA sequence: TGTGCCAGCAGTTCCGACAGGGTTCGTAATCAGCCCCAGCATTTT. It translates to CASSSDRVRNQPQHF.

This chain uses TRBV19 with TRBJ1-5; D may be TRBD1 (6 bases). Germline V CDR1 and CDR2: LNHDA, SQIVND (reference sequence). There are 16 residues in the CDR3. V lost 3 bases and J 4 bases, leaving 16 bases between the germline ends. The CDR3 reads CASSIGGGRFNQPQHF. CDR3 nucleotide sequence: TGTGCCAGTAGTATTGGGGGCGGGCGGTTTAATCAGCCCCAGCATTTT.